This T cell receptor (beta chain) was found in a study of T cell repertoires in ileal Crohn's disease (dated by TCRdb to about 2019). About the investigation overall: Median disease duration was approximately 8 years, and under 40% of patients were identified as active smokers at the time of surgery. Every patient underwent surgery because of a complication, which was stricturing disease in about 60% and penetrating disease in around 40%. Roughly half of the patients were given postoperative therapy, with around eleven receiving thiopurines and around 18 receiving anti-TNF agents. A prospective multicentre cohort supplied the approximately 56 Crohn's disease patients whose TCR repertoires were analysed. The study was conducted in parallel with a multicentre cohort built to find predictors of early endoscopic recurrence after ileocolonic resection. Endoscopic postoperative recurrence was defined as a Rutgeerts score above i0. A total of 170 or so mucosal samples from roughly 57 patients were sequenced, collected from several sites on the surgical specimen and at postoperative endoscopy.

The junction carries 5 bases between V and J, which are trimmed by 0 bases and 0 bases respectively. From the cysteine up to the phenylalanine, the CDR3 has a length of 14 residues. CDR3 DNA is the only sequence kept; it has 42 bases, read in frame from the first base. Reading the germline V gene gives CDR1 KGHSH and CDR2 LQKENI. To be eligible, patients had to be adults with ileal or ileocolonic Crohn's disease and an indication for ileocolonic resection. Whole ileal mucosal biopsies were kept frozen at -80 degrees C prior to DNA extraction. Genomic DNA was isolated from frozen whole biopsies using a TRizol-based method, and the DNA was quantified with a NanoDrop 2000 spectrophotometer. Study-wide conclusions, independent of this receptor: Only a subgroup of patients, of unstated size, had their mucosal CD4 and CD8 T cells sorted and sequenced. Higher high-frequency clone percentages at surgery were associated with endoscopic recurrence; all patients with clonality above 26.8% (18/57) had recurrence. A significantly higher proportion of clonal expansions was observed in active smokers at surgery than in non-smokers (approximately 28% vs 17%, p=0.02). More high-frequency clones were carried by sorted CD8 T cells than by CD4 T cells, suggesting that mucosal expansions were mainly CD8.

With regard to this clone: Its specific antigen is unknown. Base qualities are not provided; no much larger clone lies one nucleotide away.

Roughly 0.55 micrograms of biopsy DNA per sample were submitted for commercial TCRB immunosequencing. Adaptive Biotechnology amplified the CDR3 regions from genomic DNA with a two-step multiplex PCR designed to control amplification bias. In the first PCR, primers covered every V and J gene segment, and in the second PCR, barcodes and Illumina adapters were added. An Illumina instrument was used to sequence the CDR3 libraries. The paper's processing steps were these. The analysis drew on both the pipelines supplied by the vendor and custom analysis of the raw data in R/Bioconductor running R version 3.3.0. Clonality, which ranges from 0 to 1, was calculated as the inverse of the normalised Shannon entropy across all productive clones. The repertoire share taken up by the top 100 clones defined high-frequency clones, and only clones that passed a 95% confidence test were kept. Repertoire diversity was measured with the Simpson index, and overlap between samples was measured with the Morisita-Horn index. TCRdb limited this immuneACCESS table to in-frame rearrangements with V and J called. A share of clones is missing; checked studies link under half to unresolved V genes, and the rest is unexplained. V, J and clone size were drawn from that table, and D and trimming were deduced from the DNA. Here the sample has about 5,800 clones; 95% occur a single time. Jointly, the top ten make up 0.31% of the sample.

Input material: ileal tissue. This chain joins TRBV18 to TRBJ1-1; a tentative D match to TRBD1 spans 5 bases. This sequence was found in an adult with Crohn's disease. The nucleotide sequence is given as TGTGCCAGCTCACCACCGACAGTGAACACTGAAGCTTTCTTT. Translated, it reads CASSPPTVNTEAFF.